This is a list of T cell receptor beta chains from one sample in a study of blood T cells in healthy people across ages. Each CDR3 protein is one row after TCRdb ran MiXCR on the 5' RACE reads. This table holds more than 900,000 distinct CDR3 sequences, almost 25% found once. This same sample was also part of a study on T cells of mothers and their children.

Sequencing was carried out using blood. These receptor sequences come from a girl aged 2-10 years in good health. The CDR3 runs from the conserved cysteine through the conserved F or W. Fields, in order: CDR3 length, clone size, D gene, J gene, V gene, CDR3 DNA, CDR3 protein. The D gene is left open where the match is weak. Only some rows state a clone size, as once, few, many or a class for expanded clones.

14 few NA TRBJ2-1 TRBV12-3/TRBV12-4 TGTGCCAGCAGTCCTATACCGGTGAACAATGAGCAGTTCTTC CASSPIPVNNEQFF
19 once NA TRBJ2-1 TRBV3-1 TGTGCCAGCAGCCAAAAGTTGGTAGCGCAAACCGGAGGGAACAATGAGCAGTTCTTC CASSQKLVAQTGGNNEQFF
14 NA NA TRBJ2-7 TRBV9 TGTGCCAGCAGCGGACAGACAGCACCCTACGAGCAGTACTTC CASSGQTAPYEQYF
16 NA TRBD1 TRBJ2-5 TRBV7-8 TGTGCCAGCAGCTCAAGGGACAGGGAGCTACAAGAGACCCAGTACTTC CASSSRDRELQETQYF
13 few NA TRBJ1-1 TRBV28 TGTGCCAGCAGCCAAGAGGGGAGAGGTGAAGCTTTCTTT CASSQEGRGEAFF
14 few TRBD1 TRBJ2-5 TRBV12-3/TRBV12-4 TGTGCCAGCAGTGCCGGGACAGGGGGGTGGACCCAGTACTTC CASSAGTGGWTQYF
15 NA TRBD2 TRBJ2-5 TRBV15 TGTGCCACCAAGCGACTAGCGGGGCCCCAAGAGACCCAGTACTTC CATKRLAGPQETQYF
15 NA TRBD1 TRBJ2-4 TRBV28 TGTGCCAGCAGCCCTTTTACAGGGGAGCGAAACATTCAGTACTTC CASSPFTGERNIQYF
15 NA NA TRBJ2-7 TRBV5-1 TGCGCCAGCAGCTTATTCGGGACCCTTCGGGACGAGCAGTACTTC CASSLFGTLRDEQYF
11 few NA TRBJ2-1 TRBV6-4 TGTGCCAGCAGTGACGACGGTGAGCAGTTCTTC CASSDDGEQFF
13 NA NA TRBJ1-2 TRBV29-1 TGCAGCGTTGAAGAAACCTTAAACTATGGCTACACCTTC CSVEETLNYGYTF
17 few TRBD1 TRBJ2-3 TRBV4-1 TGCGCCAGCAGCCAAGGACTTGGGACAGGGACTACAGATACGCAGTATTTT CASSQGLGTGTTDTQYF
14 few TRBD2 TRBJ2-7 TRBV5-1 TGCGCCAGCAGCGTAGGAAGCGGGAGCGACGAGCAGTACTTC CASSVGSGSDEQYF
15 NA NA TRBJ1-2 TRBV19 TGTGCCAGTAATATCCGGCCCGAGACTAACTATGGCTACACCTTC CASNIRPETNYGYTF
18 few NA TRBJ2-3 TRBV6-1 TGTGCCAGCTGGGATGGTAGAACCGGGACAAGAATTACAGATACGCAGTATTTT CASWDGRTGTRITDTQYF
11 NA NA TRBJ2-1 TRBV20-1 TGCAGTGCTAGTCGGAACAATGAGCAGTTCTTC CSASRNNEQFF
14 NA NA TRBJ2-7 TRBV29-1 TGCAGCGTTCGATCCTTCTCTCATGACTACGAGCAGTACTTC CSVRSFSHDYEQYF
15 NA NA TRBJ1-5 TRBV28 TGTGCCAGCAGTTTATCGAACACCAGGGGCCAGCCCCAGCATTTT CASSLSNTRGQPQHF
15 NA NA TRBJ2-5 TRBV12-3/TRBV12-4 TGTGCCAGCAGTTTAGTATCCGGAATGGGAGAGACCCAGTACTTC CASSLVSGMGETQYF
15 NA TRBD1 TRBJ2-7 TRBV12-5 TGTGCTAGTGGTAAGGGACAGGGGGTTTCCTACGAGCAGTACTTC CASGKGQGVSYEQYF
15 NA NA TRBJ2-3 TRBV11-3 TGTGCCAGCAACTCCCCCCATACCGGAGGAGATACGCAGTATTTT CASNSPHTGGDTQYF
10 few NA TRBJ2-1 TRBV29-1 TGCGGCGTTCCCGACAATGAGCAGTTCTTC CGVPDNEQFF
15 few TRBD2 TRBJ2-1 TRBV6-5 TGTGCCAGCAGTTACGTACTAGCGGGGCTCGGTGAGCAGTTCTTC CASSYVLAGLGEQFF
16 NA NA TRBJ2-1 TRBV7-9 TGTGCCAGCAGCTTAATAGCAGGTGCTTTCTACAATGAGCAGTTCTTC CASSLIAGAFYNEQFF
15 NA TRBD1 TRBJ1-3 TRBV5-1 TGCGCCAGCAGCTCTGGACAGGTGGGAGGAGACACCATATATTTT CASSSGQVGGDTIYF
16 few NA TRBJ2-1 TRBV5-1 TGCGCCAGCAGCTTTGGGTACGGGACAATCTACAATGAGCAGTTCTTC CASSFGYGTIYNEQFF
17 once TRBD2 TRBJ2-5 TRBV7-9 TGTGCCAGCAACATAGCGGGGGGCCCTTCTTTTCAAGAGACCCAGTACTTC CASNIAGGPSFQETQYF